This T cell receptor beta chain was obtained from a study of radiation and T cells in renal cell carcinoma. Sequencing was performed with immunoSEQ multiplex PCR; in TCRdb, only in-frame clones are kept and a portion is missing. The table records tens of thousands of clones, around four fifths of them present only once. V lost 8 bases, J lost 4 bases, and 20 bases lay in between. Germline V gene lookup returns CDR1 MGHDK and CDR2 SYGVNS. The CDR3 loop spans 16 amino acids. A single count supports this clone. Time point given: blood 4 weeks post-SBRT, at nephrectomy. Treatment indicated: 15 Gy SBRT to primary tumor, nephrectomy 4 weeks later.

The V call is TRBV25-1, the J call TRBJ1-4, with D tentatively TRBD1 (6 bases). This TCR derives from a woman in her 70s with renal cell carcinoma. This sample comprised blood, obtained from a patient whose treatment included radiotherapy and nephrectomy. The CDR3 loop reads CASVGGRGQSNEKLFF. CDR3 coding DNA: TGTGCCAGCGTGGGCGGGCGGGGGCAGAGTAATGAAAAACTGTTTTTT.